This T cell receptor (beta chain) was obtained from a study of blood T cell repertoires in COVID-19. About the study: Acute and convalescent COVID-19 specimens originated in the United States, Italy and Spain. From T cells, B-cell-depleted T cells, or PBMCs came the material, which was cDNA or gDNA.

Cohorts were based on clinical histories the participants reported. This clone was counted a few times. The V gene's germline CDR1 is MNHGY and CDR2 SVAAGI. This CDR3 has 15 amino acids. The V end lost 6 bases, the J end lost 0 bases, and 12 bases lay between the germline ends. Clones were sequenced by immunoSEQ multiplex PCR, and TCRdb holds only the in-frame ones, with some missing. The sample carries approximately 150,000 clones, 65% to 80% recorded once. This sequence joins TRBV6-9 and TRBJ1-5; D might be TRBD1 (6 bases). Sequencing was carried out using PBMCs or T cells enriched from blood (not recorded which). This TCR was recovered from a woman in her 70s in a cohort exposed to, infected with or recovered from COVID-19 (not recorded which). CDR3 bases: TGTGCCAGCAGGCCTGGGACATATAGCAATCAGCCCCAGCATTTT. Protein sequence: CASRPGTYSNQPQHF.